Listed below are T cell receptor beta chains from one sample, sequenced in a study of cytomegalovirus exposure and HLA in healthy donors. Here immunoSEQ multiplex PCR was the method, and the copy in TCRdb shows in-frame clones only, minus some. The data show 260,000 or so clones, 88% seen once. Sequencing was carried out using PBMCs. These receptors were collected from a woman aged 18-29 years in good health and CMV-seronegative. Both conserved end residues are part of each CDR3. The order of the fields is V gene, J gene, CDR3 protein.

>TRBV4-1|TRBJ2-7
CASSQEASGRLSYEQYF
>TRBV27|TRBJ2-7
CASSEGYRQYF
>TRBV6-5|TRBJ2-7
CASSYGTSGRPEQYF
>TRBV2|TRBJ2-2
CASSRSSGATGELFF
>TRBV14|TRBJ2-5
CASSQSVGFLRGETQYF
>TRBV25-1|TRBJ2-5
CASSETGRGSETQYF
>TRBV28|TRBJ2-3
CASRSPAGGGRAADTQYF
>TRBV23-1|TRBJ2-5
CASSYRTGGQETQYF
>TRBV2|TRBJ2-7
CASSREYNYEQYF
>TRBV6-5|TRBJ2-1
CASRRTSGEQFF
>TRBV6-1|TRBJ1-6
CASTGGRDQNSPLHF
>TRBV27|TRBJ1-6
CASGSDSPLHF
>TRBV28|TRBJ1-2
CASSLLLSSYGYTF
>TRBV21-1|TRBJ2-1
CARSTSGNHNEQFF
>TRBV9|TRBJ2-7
CASSVGGGTGNVEQYF
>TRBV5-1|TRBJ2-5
CASSGGREEETQYF
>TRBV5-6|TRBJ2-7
CASSLAASGIYEQYF
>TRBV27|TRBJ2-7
CASSSPGLAGGPVREQYF
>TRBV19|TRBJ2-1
CASTAGGSSYNEQFF
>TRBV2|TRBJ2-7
CASSWGAERQSSYEQYF
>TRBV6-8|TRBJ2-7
CASTKPGGPSHYEQYF
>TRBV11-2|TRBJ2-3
CASSRGSSGRTDTQYF
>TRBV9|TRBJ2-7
CASSLGLAGTMHEQYF
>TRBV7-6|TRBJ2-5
CASSFGGGKETQYF
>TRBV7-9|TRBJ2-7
CASSLGGLAGDTYEQYF
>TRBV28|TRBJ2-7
CASSLGDSITYEQYF
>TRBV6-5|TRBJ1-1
CASSYFGTYTEAFF
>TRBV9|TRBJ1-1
CASSVEAGPMNTEAFF
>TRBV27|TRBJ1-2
CASSFGGNYGYTF
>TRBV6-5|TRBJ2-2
CASSYGRFAGELFF
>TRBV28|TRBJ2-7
CASSHRDRSYYEQYF
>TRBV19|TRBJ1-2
CASSLRSPGTSNYGYTF